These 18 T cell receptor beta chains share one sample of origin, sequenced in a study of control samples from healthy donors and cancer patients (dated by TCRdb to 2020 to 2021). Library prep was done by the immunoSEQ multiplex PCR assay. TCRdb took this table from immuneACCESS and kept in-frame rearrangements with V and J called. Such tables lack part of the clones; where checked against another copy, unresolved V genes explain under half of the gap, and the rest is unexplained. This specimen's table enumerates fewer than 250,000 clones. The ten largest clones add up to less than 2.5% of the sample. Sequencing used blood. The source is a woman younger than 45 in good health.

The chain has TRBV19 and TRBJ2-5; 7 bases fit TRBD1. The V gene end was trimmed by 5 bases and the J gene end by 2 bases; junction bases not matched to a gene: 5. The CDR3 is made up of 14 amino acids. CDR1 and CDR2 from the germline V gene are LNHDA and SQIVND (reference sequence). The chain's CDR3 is CASSPGTVQETQYF. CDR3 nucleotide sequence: TGTGCCAGTAGTCCCGGGACAGTACAAGAGACCCAGTACTTC.

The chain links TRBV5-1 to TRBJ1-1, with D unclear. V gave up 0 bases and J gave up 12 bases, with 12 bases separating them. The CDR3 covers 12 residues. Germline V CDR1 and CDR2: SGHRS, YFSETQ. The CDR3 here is CASSLDLTGTFF. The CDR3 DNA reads TGCGCCAGCAGCTTGGACCTAACCGGGACTTTCTTT.

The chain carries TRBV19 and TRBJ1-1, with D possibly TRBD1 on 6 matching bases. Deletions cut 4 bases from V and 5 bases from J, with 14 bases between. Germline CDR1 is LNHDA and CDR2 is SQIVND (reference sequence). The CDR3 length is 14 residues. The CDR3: CASSTLDRRTEAFF. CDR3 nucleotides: TGTGCCAGTAGTACCCTGGACAGAAGAACTGAAGCTTTCTTT.

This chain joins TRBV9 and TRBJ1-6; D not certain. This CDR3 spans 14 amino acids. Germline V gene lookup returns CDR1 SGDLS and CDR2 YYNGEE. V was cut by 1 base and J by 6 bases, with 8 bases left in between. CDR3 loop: CASSVTLGNSPLHF. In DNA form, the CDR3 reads TGTGCCAGCAGCGTAACCTTAGGTAATTCACCCCTCCACTTT.

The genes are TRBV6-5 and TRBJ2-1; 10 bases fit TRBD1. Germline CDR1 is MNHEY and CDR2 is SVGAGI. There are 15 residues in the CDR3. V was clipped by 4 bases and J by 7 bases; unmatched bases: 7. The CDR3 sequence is CASSFSGTGENEQFF. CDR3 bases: TGTGCCAGCAGTTTTTCCGGGACAGGGGAAAATGAGCAGTTCTTC.

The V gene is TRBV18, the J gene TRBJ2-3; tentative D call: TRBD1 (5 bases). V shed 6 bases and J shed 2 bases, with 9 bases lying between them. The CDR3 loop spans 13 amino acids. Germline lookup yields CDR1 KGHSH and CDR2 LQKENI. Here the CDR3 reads CASSGQVTDTQYF. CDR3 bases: TGTGCCAGCTCCGGACAAGTCACAGATACGCAGTATTTT. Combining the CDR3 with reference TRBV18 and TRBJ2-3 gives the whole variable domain NAGVMQNPRHLVRRRGQEARLRCSPMKGHSHVYWYRQLPEEGLKFMVYLQKENIIDESGMPKERFSAEFPKEGPSILRIQQVVRGDSAAYFCASSGQVTDTQYFGPGTRLTVL.

CDR3 nucleotides: TGTGCCAGCGGCCCCGTAGTTAGACCAAGTAACACTGAAGCTTTCTTT. This translates into CASGPVVRPSNTEAFF. The V call is TRBV28, the J call TRBJ1-1; D ambiguous. CDR3 size: 16 residues. Per the germline V gene, CDR1 is MDHEN and CDR2 is SYDVKM. The V and J ends lost 8 bases and 2 bases respectively, with 21 bases between them.

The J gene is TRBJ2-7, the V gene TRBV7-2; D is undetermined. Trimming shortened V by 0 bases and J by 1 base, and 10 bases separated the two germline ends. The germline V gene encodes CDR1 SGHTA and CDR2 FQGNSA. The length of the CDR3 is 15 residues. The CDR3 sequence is CASSLAPGSSYEQYF. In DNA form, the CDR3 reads TGTGCCAGCAGCTTAGCCCCCGGCTCATCCTACGAGCAGTACTTC.

The chain's CDR3 is CASSQQGYGYTF. DNA of the CDR3: TGTGCCAGCAGCCAACAGGGGTATGGCTACACCTTC. The rearrangement links TRBV7-9 to TRBJ1-2; TRBD1 matches 7 bases. The germline CDR1 and CDR2 sequences are SEHNR and FQNEAQ (reference sequence). Germline trimming cut 5 bases from V and 5 bases from J; bases unmatched to any gene: 2. The CDR3 length is 12 residues.

CDR3 amino acids: CASSLTQGTYEQYF. CDR3 in DNA: TGTGCCAGCAGCCTGACCCAGGGTACCTACGAGCAGTACTTC. This chain links TRBV5-6 with TRBJ2-7, with D perhaps matching TRBD1 (5 bases). CDR3 length: 14 residues. Germline V lookup: CDR1 SGHDT, CDR2 YYEEEE. Trimming took 4 bases from V and 2 from J, leaving 13 bases between them.

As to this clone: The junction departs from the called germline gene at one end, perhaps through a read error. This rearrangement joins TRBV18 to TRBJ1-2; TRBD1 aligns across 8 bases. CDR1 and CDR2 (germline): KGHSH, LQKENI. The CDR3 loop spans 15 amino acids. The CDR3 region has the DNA TGTGCCAGCTCACCACAGGACAGGGCTAACTATAGCTACACCTTC. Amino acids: CASSPQDRANYSYTF.

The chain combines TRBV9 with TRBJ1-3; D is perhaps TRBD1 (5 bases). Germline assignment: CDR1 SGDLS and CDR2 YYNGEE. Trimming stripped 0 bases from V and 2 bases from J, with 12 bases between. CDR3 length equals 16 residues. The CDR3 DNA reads TGTGCCAGCAGCGTAGATGGCCGGGGGGCTGGAAACACCATATATTTT. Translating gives CASSVDGRGAGNTIYF.

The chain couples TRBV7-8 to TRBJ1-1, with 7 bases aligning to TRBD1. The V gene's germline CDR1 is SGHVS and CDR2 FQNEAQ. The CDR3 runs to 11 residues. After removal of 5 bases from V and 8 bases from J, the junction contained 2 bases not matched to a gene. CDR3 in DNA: TGTGCCAGCAGCATGACAGGGGAAGCTTTCTTT. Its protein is CASSMTGEAFF. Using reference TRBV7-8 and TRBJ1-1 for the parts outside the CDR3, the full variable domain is GAGVSQSPRYKVAKRGQDVALRCDPISGHVSLFWYQQALGQGPEFLTYFQNEAQLDKSGLPSDRFFAERPEGSVSTLKIQRTQQEDSAVYLCASSMTGEAFFGQGTRLTVV.

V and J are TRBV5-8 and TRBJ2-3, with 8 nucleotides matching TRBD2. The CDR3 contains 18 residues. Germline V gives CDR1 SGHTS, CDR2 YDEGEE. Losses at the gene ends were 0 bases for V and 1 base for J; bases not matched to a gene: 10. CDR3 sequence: CASSLGRGGLRGTDTQYF. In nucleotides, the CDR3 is TGTGCCAGCAGCTTGGGTCGGGGGGGGCTGCGTGGCACAGATACGCAGTATTTT.

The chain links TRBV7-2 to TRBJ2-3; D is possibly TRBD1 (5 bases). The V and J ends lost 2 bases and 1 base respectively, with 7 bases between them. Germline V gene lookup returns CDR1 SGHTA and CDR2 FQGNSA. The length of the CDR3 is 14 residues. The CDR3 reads CASSLMGRTDTQYF. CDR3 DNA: TGTGCCAGCAGCTTAATGGGGCGCACAGATACGCAGTATTTT.

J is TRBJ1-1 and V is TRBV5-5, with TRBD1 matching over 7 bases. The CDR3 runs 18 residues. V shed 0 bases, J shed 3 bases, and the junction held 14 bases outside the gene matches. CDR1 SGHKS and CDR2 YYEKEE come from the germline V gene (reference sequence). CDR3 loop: CASSLAPMTTGMDTEAFF. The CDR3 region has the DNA TGTGCCAGCAGCTTGGCACCTATGACGACAGGGATGGACACTGAAGCTTTCTTT.

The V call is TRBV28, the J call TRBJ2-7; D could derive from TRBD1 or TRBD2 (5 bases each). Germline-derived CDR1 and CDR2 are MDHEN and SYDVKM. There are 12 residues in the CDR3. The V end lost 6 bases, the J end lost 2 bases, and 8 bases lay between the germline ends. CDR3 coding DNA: TGTGCCAGCAGCGAGGGGACCTACGAGCAGTACTTC. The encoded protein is CASSEGTYEQYF.

Here the CDR3 DNA reads TGCGCCAGCAGCTTGGCGGGGAGGTTGAGTCGGACTGAAGCTTTCTTT. Its translation: CASSLAGRLSRTEAFF. V and J are TRBV5-1 and TRBJ1-1; D gene ambiguous. The CDR3 contains 16 residues. The ends were cut back, 0 bases at V and 5 bases at J, with 17 bases in the middle. CDR1 is SGHRS, CDR2 YFSETQ, per germline.